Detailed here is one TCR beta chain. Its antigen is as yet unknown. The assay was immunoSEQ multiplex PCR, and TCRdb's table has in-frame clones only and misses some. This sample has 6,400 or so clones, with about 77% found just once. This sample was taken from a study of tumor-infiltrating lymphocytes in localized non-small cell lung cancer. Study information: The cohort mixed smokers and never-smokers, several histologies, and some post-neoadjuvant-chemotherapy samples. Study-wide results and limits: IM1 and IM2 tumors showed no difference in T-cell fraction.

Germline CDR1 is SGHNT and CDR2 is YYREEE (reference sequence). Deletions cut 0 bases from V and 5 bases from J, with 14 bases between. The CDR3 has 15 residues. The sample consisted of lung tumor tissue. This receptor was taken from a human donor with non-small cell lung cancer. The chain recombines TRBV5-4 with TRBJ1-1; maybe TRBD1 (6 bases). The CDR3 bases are TGTGCCAGCAGCTTGGAGGGGGGGACTGGTACTGAAGCTTTCTTT. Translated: CASSLEGGTGTEAFF.